This T cell receptor beta chain was sequenced in a study of post-analysis software for immune sequencing data. Study findings and constraints: For normalized Chao1 diversity, multiple sclerosis patients scored significantly lower than controls did. Five or six TRBV segments (TRBV5-6, TRBV5-1 and TRBV20-1 among them) occurred more frequently in patients than in controls.

Unique molecular identifiers featured in each of the TCR beta cDNA libraries. TCRdb passed the PCR reads through MiXCR, listing each CDR3 protein once. This table holds approximately 730,000 distinct CDR3 sequences, roughly 29% found once. Trimming left V 1 base short and J 0 bases short, with 13 bases between. This CDR3 spans 17 amino acids. The germline V gene has CDR1 LNHDA and CDR2 SQIVND (reference sequence). With regard to this clonotype: Its antigen is not identified.

The specimen sequenced was blood. The chain joins TRBV19 to TRBJ2-1; a weak D match, TRBD1 (5 bases). The sequence came from a girl aged 5-17 years with multiple sclerosis. CDR3 DNA: TGTGCCAGTAGTATAGTTGGGGCCAGGAGCTCCTACAATGAGCAGTTCTTC. Its translation is CASSIVGARSSYNEQFF.